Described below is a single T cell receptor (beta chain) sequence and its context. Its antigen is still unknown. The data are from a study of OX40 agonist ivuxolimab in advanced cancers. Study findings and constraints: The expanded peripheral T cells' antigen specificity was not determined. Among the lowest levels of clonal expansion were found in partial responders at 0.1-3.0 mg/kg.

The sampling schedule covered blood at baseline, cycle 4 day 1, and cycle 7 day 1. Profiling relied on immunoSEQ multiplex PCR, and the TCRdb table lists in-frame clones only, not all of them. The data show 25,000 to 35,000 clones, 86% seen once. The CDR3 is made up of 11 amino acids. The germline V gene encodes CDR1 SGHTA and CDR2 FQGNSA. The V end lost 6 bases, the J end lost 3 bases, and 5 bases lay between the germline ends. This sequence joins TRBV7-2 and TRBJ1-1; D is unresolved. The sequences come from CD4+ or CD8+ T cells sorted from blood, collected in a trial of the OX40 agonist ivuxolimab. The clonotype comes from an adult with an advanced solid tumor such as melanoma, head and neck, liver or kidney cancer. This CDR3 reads CASRLYTEAFF. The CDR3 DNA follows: TGTGCCAGCAGACTATACACTGAAGCTTTCTTT.